This T cell receptor beta chain was identified during a study of blood T cell repertoires in COVID-19. The CDR3 totals 16 residues. V lost 1 base to trimming and J lost 4 bases, with 14 bases between them. Germline V CDR1 and CDR2: LNHNV, YYDKDF (reference sequence). The protocol was immunoSEQ multiplex PCR, while the TCRdb copy is restricted to in-frame clones and leaves out a portion. The sample lists 150,000 to 200,000 clones; roughly nine tenths were seen once. Enrolled through a virtual design, the participants were between 18 and 89 years of age and came from about two dozen US areas. The receptor was isolated from a middle-aged woman with acute COVID-19. The chain joins TRBV15 to TRBJ1-5; D is perhaps TRBD1 (5 bases). The sequenced material came from PBMCs or T cells enriched from blood (not recorded which). CDR3 sequence reads: CATSRGDQGGNQPQHF. In nucleotides, the CDR3 is TGTGCCACCAGCAGAGGGGACCAGGGAGGTAATCAGCCCCAGCATTTT. The full variable domain, with the rest looked up from reference TRBV15 and TRBJ1-5, is DAMVIQNPRYQVTQFGKPVTLSCSQTLNHNVMYWYQQKSSQAPKLLFHYYDKDFNNEADTPDNFQSRRPNTSFCFLDIRSPGLGDTAMYLCATSRGDQGGNQPQHFGDGTRLSIL.